This TCR beta chain came from a study of radiation and T cells in renal cell carcinoma. Across the study: Nephrectomy followed 15 Gy stereotactic body radiation by 4 weeks. Whole-study findings and limits: Top tumor clonotypes rose in blood 2 weeks post-radiation, then contracted.

V was clipped by 4 bases and J by 4 bases, with 10 bases between them. Germline values: CDR1 WNHNN, CDR2 SYGVQD (reference sequence). CDR3 length: 14 residues. Specified time point: baseline pretreatment blood. Indicated treatment: 15 Gy SBRT to primary tumor, nephrectomy 4 weeks later. The assay was immunoSEQ multiplex PCR, and TCRdb's table has in-frame clones only and misses some. This table holds about 140,000 clones, over 80% found once. Turning to this clone: Antigen specificity is unknown.

The J gene is TRBJ2-2, the V gene TRBV10-1, with D hard to call. This clonotype originated in a woman aged 50 to 65 with renal cell carcinoma. Specimen: blood, collected from a patient whose treatment included radiotherapy and nephrectomy. The DNA of the CDR3 is TGCGCCAGCAGTGGGGCATCGGGCACCGGGGAGCTGTTTTTT. Amino acids: CASSGASGTGELFF.